Following are 26 T cell receptor beta chains from one sample sequenced in a study of beta chain features in type 1 diabetes. Expressed TCRB transcripts got sequenced, as all isolated RNA was reverse transcribed. The method was immunoSEQ multiplex PCR; TCRdb's version includes in-frame clones alone and lacks a portion of them. The sample contains 330,000 or so clones, 14% of which appear only once. The sequencing sample was made of central memory CD4+ T cells from blood. The receptors were sampled from a man in his thirties or forties in good health.

This clone came up a few times. This chain links TRBV6-1 with TRBJ1-2; 7 positions agree with TRBD1. The CDR3 contains 12 residues. In germline, CDR1 is MNHNS, CDR2 SASEGT. Trimming cost V 4 bases and J 10 bases; bases outside gene matches: 6. CDR3 region: CASSARTGNYTF. The CDR3 DNA follows: TGTGCCAGCAGTGCCCGGACAGGTAACTACACCTTC.

This clone was detected many times. The gene calls are TRBV27 and TRBJ2-6; unclear D gene. The germline gives CDR1 MNHEY, CDR2 SMNVEV (reference sequence). The length of the CDR3 is 14 residues. Trimming pared 5 bases from V and 6 bases from J, leaving 11 bases between. CDR3 bases: TGTGCCAGCAGTCCCCGCTCCGAGGCCAACGTCCTGACTTTC. It encodes CASSPRSEANVLTF.

This clone was counted a few times. V gene TRBV7-2 combines with J gene TRBJ1-4; D is unresolved. V dropped 0 bases and J dropped 5 bases, with 7 bases sitting between them. The CDR3 length is 14 residues. Germline CDR1 is SGHTA and CDR2 is FQGNSA. The CDR3 reads CASSLATSNEKLFF. CDR3 bases: TGTGCCAGCAGCTTAGCGACGAGCAATGAAAAACTGTTTTTT.

The gene calls are TRBV5-1 and TRBJ1-1, with D possibly matching TRBD1 (5 bases). The germline V and J ends were trimmed by 4 bases and 5 bases, with 15 bases remaining between them. CDR1 and CDR2 from the germline V gene are SGHRS and YFSETQ. The CDR3 runs 14 residues. The chain's CDR3 is CASSPGSIGTEAFF. Here the CDR3 DNA reads TGCGCCAGCAGCCCAGGGAGTATAGGGACTGAAGCTTTCTTT.

The chain uses TRBV7-2 and TRBJ2-3, with a tentative D call TRBD2 (6 bases). CDR3 length: 13 amino acids. V was clipped by 1 base and J by 7 bases, with 9 bases between them. CDR1 is SGHTA, CDR2 FQGNSA, per germline. The CDR3 DNA sequence: TGTGCCAGCAGCTTAGGGAGGGGAAATACGCAGTATTTT. Amino acids: CASSLGRGNTQYF.

This rearrangement joins TRBV19 to TRBJ1-2; D gene unclear. The germline V gene encodes CDR1 LNHDA and CDR2 SQIVND (reference sequence). V lost 6 bases and J 5 bases, leaving 7 bases between the germline ends. This CDR3 is built from 11 residues. CDR3 region: CASRMRYGYTF. The CDR3 DNA follows: TGTGCCAGTAGGATGCGTTATGGCTACACCTTC.

In its sample, this clone was seen many times. The V call is TRBV2, the J call TRBJ2-1, with 14 bases aligning to TRBD2. The CDR3 covers 15 residues. The germline V gene has CDR1 SNHLY and CDR2 FYNNEI. Germline trimming cut 8 bases from V and 9 bases from J; bases unmatched to any gene: 9. As DNA, the CDR3 is TGTGCCAGCCGCAGTAGGACTAGCGGGGGGTCTGAGCAGTTCTTC. As protein: CASRSRTSGGSEQFF.

This clone was detected only a few times. The chain combines TRBV27 with TRBJ2-1; 7 bases match TRBD2. This CDR3 region has 14 residues. The germline V gene encodes CDR1 MNHEY and CDR2 SMNVEV (reference sequence). J lost 7 bases, V lost 1 base, and 4 bases had no gene match. CDR3 sequence (DNA): TGTGCCAGCAGTTTATTTTCTAGCGGTAATGAGCAGTTCTTC. It is translated as CASSLFSSGNEQFF.

In this sample, this clone turned up a few times. V usage is TRBV7-2 and J usage is TRBJ2-5; D is uncertain. CDR3 length: 12 residues. V dropped 2 bases and J dropped 2 bases, with 3 bases sitting between them. Germline V gene lookup returns CDR1 SGHTA and CDR2 FQGNSA. CDR3 loop: CASSLTQETQYF. In nucleotides, the CDR3 is TGTGCCAGCAGCTTAACACAAGAGACCCAGTACTTC.

This clone was seen more than once but under ten times. The chain has TRBV6-1 and TRBJ2-4; 7 nucleotides match TRBD2. Germline values: CDR1 MNHNS, CDR2 SASEGT. Trimming at V came to 3 bases and at J to 1 base, leaving 15 bases not matched to a gene. The CDR3 runs to 19 residues. This CDR3 reads CASSERAGEALGAKNIQYF. Written as DNA, the CDR3 is TGTGCCAGCAGTGAGAGGGCGGGAGAGGCCTTAGGTGCCAAAAACATTCAGTACTTC.

The chain uses TRBV5-6 and TRBJ2-7; the D gene is possibly TRBD2 (6 bases). The length of the CDR3 is 13 residues. Trimming took 0 bases from V and 6 from J, leaving 10 bases between them. Germline V gene sequence: CDR1 SGHDT, CDR2 YYEEEE. The CDR3, as DNA: TGTGCCAGCAGCTTGGCCACGGGAGCCGAGCAGTACGTC. It yields the protein CASSLATGAEQYV.

This clone was seen many times. V usage is TRBV4-2 and J usage is TRBJ2-1; D call uncertain. The CDR3 is 13 residues long. Germline CDR1 is LGHNA and CDR2 is YNFKEQ. The ends were cut back, 2 bases at V and 7 bases at J, with 9 bases in the middle. CDR3 bases: TGTGCCAGCAGCCAAACTCTTAGGAATGAGCAGTTCTTC. Amino acids: CASSQTLRNEQFF.

This chain links TRBV6-1 with TRBJ2-7; unclear D gene. The V gene's germline CDR1 is MNHNS and CDR2 SASEGT. V lost 5 bases to trimming and J lost 3 bases, with 14 bases between them. This CDR3 is 14 amino acids long. In nucleotides, the CDR3 is TGTGCCAGCAGTCTAGACAATAATCTCTACGAGCAGTACTTC. Translated, it gives CASSLDNNLYEQYF.

This clone appeared a few times. The J gene is TRBJ2-1, the V gene TRBV10-3, with a weak D call TRBD1 (5 bases). Germline assignment: CDR1 ENHRY and CDR2 SYGVKD. This CDR3 spans 13 amino acids. V lost 9 bases to trimming and J lost 5 bases, with 14 bases between them. CDR3 coding DNA: TGTGCCATTACCCAAGGGGCCCACAATGAGCAGTTCTTC. Amino acids: CAITQGAHNEQFF.

To note about this clone: At one end, the junction sequence differs from germline, possibly due to a read error. This rearrangement joins TRBV4-1 to TRBJ1-2; D not certain. The CDR3 contains 14 residues. Germline V CDR1 and CDR2: MGHRA, YSYEKL. In DNA form, the CDR3 reads TGTGCCAGCAGCCCCCCTTCCGGTGTCGATGGCTACACCTTC. Its protein product is CASSPPSGVDGYTF.

This clone was observed many times. The chain couples TRBV23-1 to TRBJ2-1, with a tentative D call TRBD2 (6 bases). TRBV23-1 is designated an ORF whose function remains uncertain. V lost 8 bases and J lost 7, with 18 bases in between. CDR3 length equals 14 residues. Here the CDR3 DNA reads TGCGCCAGCCACCGGGACTTTCTCGGGAATGAGCAGTTCTTC. Translating gives CASHRDFLGNEQFF.

The genes are TRBV4-3 and TRBJ2-2; TRBD2 matches 9 bases. V shed 0 bases and J 4 bases; nucleotides not matched to a gene: 6. Germline CDR1 and CDR2: LGHNA and YSLEER. There are 17 residues in the CDR3. In DNA, the CDR3 is TGCGCCAGCAGCCAAGATCTGGGACTAGCCGTCACCGGGGAGCTGTTTTTT. As protein: CASSQDLGLAVTGELFF.

J is TRBJ1-1 and V is TRBV7-8; TRBD1 might be the D (5 bases). The CDR3 covers 12 residues. Trimming cost V 5 bases and J 8 bases, with 12 bases left between them. Per the germline V gene, CDR1 is SGHVS and CDR2 is FQNEAQ. DNA for the CDR3: TGTGCCAGCAGCAACCGACAGCCCGAAGCTTTCTTT. It codes for CASSNRQPEAFF.

In this sample, this clone turned up a few times. V and J are TRBV11-3 and TRBJ2-3; maybe TRBD2 (5 bases). The CDR3 loop spans 14 amino acids. The germline V gene has CDR1 SGHNT and CDR2 YENEEA. The V end lost 3 bases, the J end lost 6 bases, and 13 bases lay between the germline ends. CDR3 region: CASSFELERDTQYF. As DNA, the CDR3 is TGTGCCAGCAGCTTCGAACTAGAGAGGGATACGCAGTATTTT.

The chain recombines TRBV11-2 with TRBJ2-7, with D possibly being TRBD1 (6 bases). The CDR3 length is 12 residues. Per the germline V gene, CDR1 is SGHAT and CDR2 is FQNNGV. The CDR3 nucleotides are TGTGCCAGCAGTTTACAGGGTGTAAGGCTAAGCGTC. This codes for CASSLQGVRLSV.

Of note for this clone: Other DNA variants within this sample encode the same CDR3. The chain combines TRBV6-5 with TRBJ2-3; no firm D call. The CDR3 has 13 residues. Trimming shortened V by 6 bases and J by 3 bases, and 10 bases separated the two germline ends. Germline values: CDR1 MNHEY, CDR2 SVGAGI. In nucleotides, the CDR3 is TGTGCCAGCAGCGAAATAGGGACAGATACGCAGTATTTT. Its protein product is CASSEIGTDTQYF.

The J gene is TRBJ1-4, the V gene TRBV11-2; possibly TRBD1 for D (5 bases). The CDR3 has 16 amino acids. V dropped 1 base and J dropped 2 bases, with 11 bases sitting between them. Germline values: CDR1 SGHAT, CDR2 FQNNGV. The CDR3 is CASSLVQGWTNEKLFF. As DNA, the CDR3 is TGTGCCAGCAGCTTAGTTCAGGGATGGACTAATGAAAAACTGTTTTTT.

This clone was observed a handful of times. The gene calls are TRBV18 and TRBJ2-1; TRBD2 aligns across 13 bases. Germline CDR1 reads KGHSH; CDR2 reads LQKENI. The CDR3 is 15 amino acids. The ends lost 4 bases at V and 7 bases at J; junction bases unmatched: 4. The CDR3 reads CASSRTSGRVNEQFF. Here the CDR3 DNA reads TGTGCCAGCTCACGAACTAGCGGGAGGGTAAATGAGCAGTTCTTC.

A few counts support this clone. The J gene is TRBJ1-2, the V gene TRBV25-1; a weak D match, TRBD1 (6 bases). The V and J ends lost 6 bases and 3 bases respectively, with 17 bases between them. The CDR3 is made up of 15 amino acids. Germline V lookup: CDR1 MGHDK, CDR2 SYGVNS. CDR3 amino acids: CASSQTASGDYGYTF. As DNA, the CDR3 is TGTGCCAGCAGCCAAACCGCCTCAGGGGACTATGGCTACACCTTC.

The chain has TRBV29-1 and TRBJ1-1, with unresolved D. Germline assignment: CDR1 SQVTM and CDR2 ANQGSEA. The CDR3 spans 13 residues. V lost 6 bases to trimming and J lost 1 base, with 12 bases between them. CDR3 protein: CSVRQKTNTEAFF. In DNA, the CDR3 is TGCAGCGTGAGGCAAAAGACGAACACTGAAGCTTTCTTT.

This clone was observed a few times. V usage is TRBV5-4 and J usage is TRBJ2-5; possible D gene TRBD2, 6 bases. The length of the CDR3 is 13 residues. V was trimmed by 4 bases and J by 9 bases, leaving 16 bases between them. Germline CDR1 reads SGHNT; CDR2 reads YYREEE (reference sequence). The CDR3: CASSGEGTRSQYF. The CDR3 bases are TGTGCCAGCAGCGGTGAGGGGACTCGGTCCCAGTACTTC.